One and the same sample provided the 15 T cell receptor beta chains below, sequenced in a study of shared clonotypes between healthy human individuals. Here immunoSEQ multiplex PCR was the method, and the copy in TCRdb shows in-frame clones only, minus some. The repertoire holds more than 550,000 clones, with about 91% as singletons. Naive CD8 cells lacked CD45RO and underwent positive selection for CCR7, leaving out terminally differentiated effector memory CD45RA+ cells. Material for sequencing was naive CD8+ T cells sorted from blood. These receptors originate from a man in his thirties or forties in good health.

Points on this clone: One junction end does not reproduce the germline sequence, and a read error may be involved. The chain uses TRBV6-1 and TRBJ2-1; no clear D gene. The germline CDR1 and CDR2 sequences are MNHNS and SASEGT. The CDR3 has 15 residues. CDR3 loop: CASSEGTTSYNEQFF. For the CDR3, the DNA is TGTGCCAGCAGCGAAGGAACTACCTCCTACAATGAGCAGTTCTTC.

This chain links TRBV19 with TRBJ1-2; no firm D call. The germline CDR1 and CDR2 sequences are LNHDA and SQIVND (reference sequence). CDR3 length equals 14 residues. Trimming pared 1 base from V and 2 bases from J, leaving 8 bases between. Here the CDR3 reads CASSIVAGNYGYTF. The CDR3 region has the DNA TGTGCCAGTAGTATAGTCGCGGGGAACTATGGCTACACCTTC.

This rearrangement joins TRBV5-1 to TRBJ2-5; D may be TRBD1 or TRBD2 (5 bases each). Trimming removed 5 bases from V and 5 bases from J, with 19 bases in between. The CDR3 sequence is 15 residues long. CDR1 SGHRS and CDR2 YFSETQ come from the germline V gene. CDR3 coding DNA: TGCGCCAGCAGGGACTCAGGGAGCTTAAGGGAGACCCAGTACTTC. Translated, it gives CASRDSGSLRETQYF.

J is TRBJ2-7 and V is TRBV19; TRBD1 matches at 8 bases. The J segment lost 2 bases and the V segment lost 10 bases, leaving 7 bases of the junction unmatched. CDR3 size: 13 residues. Germline CDR1 reads LNHDA; CDR2 reads SQIVND (reference sequence). CDR3 in amino acids: CATQGATTYEQYF. CDR3 coding DNA: TGTGCCACCCAGGGGGCCACCACCTACGAGCAGTACTTC.

The chain employs TRBV5-1 and TRBJ1-1; no clear D. CDR1 and CDR2 from the germline V gene are SGHRS and YFSETQ. With 0 bases removed from V and 11 bases from J, the gap between germline ends came to 14 bases. CDR3 length equals 13 residues. CDR3 bases: TGCGCCAGCAGCTTGGCACCCTTTGGAAGGGCTTTCTTT. Its translation is CASSLAPFGRAFF.

This sequence joins TRBV6-5 and TRBJ2-7; D is possibly TRBD2 (5 bases). Germline values: CDR1 MNHEY, CDR2 SVGAGI. This CDR3 spans 13 amino acids. V lost 5 bases, J lost 1 base, and 9 bases lay in between. CDR3 loop: CASSDGVSYEQYF. The DNA for the CDR3 is TGTGCCAGCAGTGACGGGGTATCCTACGAGCAGTACTTC.

The V gene is TRBV27, the J gene TRBJ2-7; 7 positions match TRBD1. The CDR3 totals 15 residues. Germline V gene data show CDR1 as MNHEY and CDR2 as SMNVEV (reference sequence). The ends lost 5 bases at V and 1 base at J; junction bases unmatched: 8. The CDR3 loop is CASSRTGALSYEQYF. DNA for the CDR3: TGTGCCAGCAGTCGGACAGGCGCCCTATCCTACGAGCAGTACTTC.

The CDR3: CASSSALAGVAGELFF. The DNA for the CDR3 is TGCGCCAGCAGCTCGGCGCTAGCGGGAGTAGCCGGGGAGCTGTTTTTT. The rearrangement links TRBV5-1 to TRBJ2-2; 10 nucleotides align to TRBD2. CDR3 size: 16 residues. Germline V gene lookup returns CDR1 SGHRS and CDR2 YFSETQ. Unmatched junction bases numbered 8, after V lost 3 bases and J lost 6 bases.

About this clone itself: Other nucleotide sequences in the sample specify the same CDR3. The chain joins TRBV4-3 to TRBJ2-7; TRBD1 matches 7 bases. Germline lookup yields CDR1 LGHNA and CDR2 YSLEER. This CDR3 contains 15 residues. After removal of 3 bases from V and 2 bases from J, the junction contained 7 bases not matched to a gene. CDR3 in DNA: TGCGCCAGCAGCCAGGGCGTGGGGACAGCCTACGAGCAGTACTTC. This translates into CASSQGVGTAYEQYF.

This sequence joins TRBV13 and TRBJ1-1; no clear D. The CDR3 runs 12 residues. The germline V gene encodes CDR1 PRHDT and CDR2 FYEKMQ (reference sequence). The ends were cut back, 3 bases at V and 5 bases at J, with 7 bases in the middle. As DNA, the CDR3 is TGTGCCAGCAGCTTCAGGAAAACTGAAGCTTTCTTT. This encodes CASSFRKTEAFF. Full variable domain (outside the CDR3, taken from reference TRBV13 and TRBJ1-1): AAGVIQSPRHLIKEKRETATLKCYPIPRHDTVYWYQQGPGQDPQFLISFYEKMQSDKGSIPDRFSAQQFSDYHSELNMSSLELGDSALYFCASSFRKTEAFFGQGTRLTVV.

V and J are TRBV11-2 and TRBJ1-2; 7 bases line up with TRBD1. The CDR3 is made up of 14 amino acids. From germline, CDR1 is SGHAT and CDR2 FQNNGV. J was trimmed by 6 bases and V by 1 base; bases with no gene match: 5. CDR3 loop: CASSLVVQGDGYTF. CDR3 coding DNA: TGTGCCAGCAGCTTAGTAGTTCAGGGGGATGGCTACACCTTC.

The V and J genes are TRBV4-1 and TRBJ2-7; 8 bases match TRBD2. The CDR3 consists of 15 residues. Germline CDR1 is MGHRA and CDR2 is YSYEKL. Trimming removed 3 bases from V and 2 bases from J; junction bases left unmatched: 6. This CDR3 reads CASSQGSGIAYEQYF. CDR3 nucleotides: TGCGCCAGCAGCCAGGGTAGCGGGATAGCCTACGAGCAGTACTTC.

The chain couples TRBV11-2 to TRBJ2-1; D might be TRBD2 (6 bases). With 3 bases removed from V and 8 bases from J, the gap between germline ends came to 23 bases. There are 17 residues in the CDR3. CDR1 and CDR2 (germline): SGHAT, FQNNGV. The CDR3 DNA follows: TGTGCCAGCAGCTTTGGATGGGGCGGGAATCACGTGGATGAGCAGTTCTTC. The encoded protein is CASSFGWGGNHVDEQFF.

The rearrangement links TRBV7-6 to TRBJ2-7, with a tentative D call TRBD1 (6 bases). Looked up from germline, CDR1 is SGHVS and CDR2 is FNYEAQ. Trimming stripped 5 bases from V and 6 bases from J, with 20 bases between. This CDR3 has 15 residues. The chain's CDR3 is CASSPRGPSNSEQYF. The CDR3 DNA follows: TGTGCCAGCAGCCCCAGGGGCCCTAGTAATAGCGAGCAGTACTTC.

The chain employs TRBV28 and TRBJ2-7; maybe TRBD1 (6 bases). Trimming shortened V by 4 bases and J by 1 base, and 11 bases separated the two germline ends. Germline lookup yields CDR1 MDHEN and CDR2 SYDVKM. The CDR3 extends over 14 amino acids. CDR3 sequence (DNA): TGTGCCAGCAGTTCGGGACACTATTCCTACGAGCAGTACTTC. As protein: CASSSGHYSYEQYF.